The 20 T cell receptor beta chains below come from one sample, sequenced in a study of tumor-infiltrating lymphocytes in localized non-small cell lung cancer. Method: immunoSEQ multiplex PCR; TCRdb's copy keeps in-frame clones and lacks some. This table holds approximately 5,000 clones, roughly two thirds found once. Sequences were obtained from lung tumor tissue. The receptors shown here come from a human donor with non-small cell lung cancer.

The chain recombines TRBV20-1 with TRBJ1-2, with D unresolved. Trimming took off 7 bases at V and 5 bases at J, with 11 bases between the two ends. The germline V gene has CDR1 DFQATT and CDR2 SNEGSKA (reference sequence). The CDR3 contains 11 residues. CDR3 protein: CSVRLRYGYTF. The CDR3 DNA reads TGCAGTGTACGCCTCCGATATGGCTACACCTTC.

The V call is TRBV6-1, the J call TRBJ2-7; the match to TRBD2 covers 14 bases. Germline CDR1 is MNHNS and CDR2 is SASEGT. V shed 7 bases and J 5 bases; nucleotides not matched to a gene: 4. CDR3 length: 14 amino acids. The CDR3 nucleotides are TGTGCCAGCAATAAGGGACTAGCGGGAGACGAGCAGTACGTC. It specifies CASNKGLAGDEQYV.

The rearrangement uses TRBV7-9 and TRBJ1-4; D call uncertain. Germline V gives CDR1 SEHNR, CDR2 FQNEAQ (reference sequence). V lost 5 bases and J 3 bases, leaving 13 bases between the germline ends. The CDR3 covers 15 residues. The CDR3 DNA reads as TGTGCCAGCAGCACCTGGGAGCAGGCTAATGAAAAACTGTTTTTT. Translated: CASSTWEQANEKLFF.

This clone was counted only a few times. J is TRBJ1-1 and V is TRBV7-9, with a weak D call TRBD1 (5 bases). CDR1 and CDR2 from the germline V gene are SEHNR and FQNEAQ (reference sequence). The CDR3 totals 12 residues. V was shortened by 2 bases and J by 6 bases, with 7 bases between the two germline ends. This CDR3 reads CASSLQGSEAFF. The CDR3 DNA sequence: TGTGCCAGCAGCTTACAGGGATCTGAAGCTTTCTTT.

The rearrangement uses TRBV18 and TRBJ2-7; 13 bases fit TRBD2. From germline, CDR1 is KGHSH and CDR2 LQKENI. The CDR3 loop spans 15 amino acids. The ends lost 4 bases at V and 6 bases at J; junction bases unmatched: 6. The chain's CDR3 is CASSLGLAGDREQYF. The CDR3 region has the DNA TGTGCCAGCTCACTCGGACTAGCGGGGGATCGCGAGCAGTACTTC. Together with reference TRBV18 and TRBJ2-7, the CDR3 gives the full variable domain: NAGVMQNPRHLVRRRGQEARLRCSPMKGHSHVYWYRQLPEEGLKFMVYLQKENIIDESGMPKERFSAEFPKEGPSILRIQQVVRGDSAAYFCASSLGLAGDREQYFGPGTRLTVT.

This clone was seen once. CDR3 residues: CASSSQAAGGPGDTQYF. The DNA for the CDR3 is TGTGCCAGCAGCTCCCAAGCAGCGGGAGGGCCTGGAGATACGCAGTATTTT. This rearrangement joins TRBV7-2 to TRBJ2-3, with 10 bases that match TRBD2. J lost 5 bases, V lost 4 bases, and 12 bases had no gene match. This CDR3 region has 17 residues. Per the germline V gene, CDR1 is SGHTA and CDR2 is FQGNSA.

The CDR3 region has the DNA TGTGCCAGCAGTTACTCTGGGACAGACTATGGCTACACCTTC. Encoded protein: CASSYSGTDYGYTF. The rearrangement links TRBV27 to TRBJ1-2; 7 bases map to TRBD1. Germline trimming cut 4 bases from V and 3 bases from J; bases unmatched to any gene: 5. CDR3 size: 14 residues. The germline CDR1 and CDR2 sequences are MNHEY and SMNVEV (reference sequence).

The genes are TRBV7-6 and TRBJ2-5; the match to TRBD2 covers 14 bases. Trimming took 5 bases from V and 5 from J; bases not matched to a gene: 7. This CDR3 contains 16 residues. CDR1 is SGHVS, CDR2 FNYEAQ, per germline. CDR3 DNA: TGTGCCAGCAGCCGGACTAGCGGGAGGATAGCGGAGACCCAGTACTTC. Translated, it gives CASSRTSGRIAETQYF.

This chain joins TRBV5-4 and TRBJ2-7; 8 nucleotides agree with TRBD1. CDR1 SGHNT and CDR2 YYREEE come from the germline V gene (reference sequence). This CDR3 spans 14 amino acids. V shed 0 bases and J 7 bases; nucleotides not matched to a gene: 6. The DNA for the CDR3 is TGTGCCAGCAGCTTGGATCAGGGGGCTCGGGAGCAGTACTTC. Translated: CASSLDQGAREQYF.

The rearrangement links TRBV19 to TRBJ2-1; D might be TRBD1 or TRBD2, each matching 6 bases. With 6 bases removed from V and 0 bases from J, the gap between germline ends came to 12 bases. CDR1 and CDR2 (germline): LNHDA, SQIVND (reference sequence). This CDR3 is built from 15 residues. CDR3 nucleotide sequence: TGTGCCAGTAGAGAAGGGGGGAGCTCCTACAATGAGCAGTTCTTC. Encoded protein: CASREGGSSYNEQFF.

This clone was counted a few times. Written as DNA, the CDR3 is TGTGCCAGCAGCCCAGCCGGGATTTTGAGATACATTCAGTACTTC. The encoded protein is CASSPAGILRYIQYF. The chain is built from TRBV7-9 and TRBJ2-4, with a weak D call TRBD2 (5 bases). CDR1 is SEHNR and CDR2 is FQNEAQ in the germline V gene (reference sequence). The CDR3 sequence is 15 residues long. V lost 5 bases, J lost 8 bases, and 19 bases lay in between.

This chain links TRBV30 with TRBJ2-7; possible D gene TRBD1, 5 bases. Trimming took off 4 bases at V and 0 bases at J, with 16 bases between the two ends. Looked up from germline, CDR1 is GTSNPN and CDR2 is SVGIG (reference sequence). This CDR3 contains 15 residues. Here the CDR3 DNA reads TGTGCCTGGAACCTCCCAGGGCCCAGCTCCTACGAGCAGTACTTC. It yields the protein CAWNLPGPSSYEQYF.

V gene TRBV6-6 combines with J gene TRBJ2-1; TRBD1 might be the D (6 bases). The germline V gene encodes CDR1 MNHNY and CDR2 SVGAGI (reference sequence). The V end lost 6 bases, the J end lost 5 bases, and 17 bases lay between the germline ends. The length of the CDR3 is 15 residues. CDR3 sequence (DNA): TGTGCCAGCAGGCCCACAGGGCGCAGCCACAATGAGCAGTTCTTC. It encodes CASRPTGRSHNEQFF.

This chain's CDR3 is CASSNSSGTQETQYF. The CDR3 region has the DNA TGTGCCAGCAGCAACTCTTCCGGGACTCAAGAGACCCAGTACTTC. The V gene is TRBV21-1, the J gene TRBJ2-5; the DNA was not used to check the table's D call, TRBD2. TRBV21-1 counts as a pseudogene. This CDR3 region has 15 residues.

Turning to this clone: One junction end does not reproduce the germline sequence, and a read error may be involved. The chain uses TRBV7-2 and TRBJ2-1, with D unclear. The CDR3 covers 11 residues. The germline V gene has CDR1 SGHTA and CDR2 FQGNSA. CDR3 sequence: CASSLGTPKVF. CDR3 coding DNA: TGTGCCAGCAGCTTAGGAACTCCGAAAGTCTTC. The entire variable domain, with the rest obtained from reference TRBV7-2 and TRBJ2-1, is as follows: GAGVSQSPSNKVTEKGKDVELRCDPISGHTALYWYRQSLGQGLEFLIYFQGNSAPDKSGLPSDRFSAERTGGSVSTLTIQRTQQEDSAVYLCASSLGTPKVFGPGTRLTVL.

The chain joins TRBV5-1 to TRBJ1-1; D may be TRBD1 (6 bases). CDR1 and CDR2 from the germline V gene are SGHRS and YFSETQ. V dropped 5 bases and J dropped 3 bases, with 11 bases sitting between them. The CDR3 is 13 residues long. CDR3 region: CASSSNRDTEAFF. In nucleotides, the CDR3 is TGCGCCAGCAGTAGCAACAGGGACACTGAAGCTTTCTTT. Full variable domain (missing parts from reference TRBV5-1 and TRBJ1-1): KAGVTQTPRYLIKTRGQQVTLSCSPISGHRSVSWYQQTPGQGLQFLFEYFSETQRNKGNFPGRFSGRQFSNSRSEMNVSTLELGDSALYLCASSSNRDTEAFFGQGTRLTVV.

CDR3 in amino acids: CATLKAGELFF. DNA for the CDR3: TGTGCCACCCTGAAGGCCGGGGAGCTGTTTTTT. The chain combines TRBV25-1 with TRBJ2-2; D call uncertain. V was clipped by 10 bases and J by 6 bases, with 9 bases between them. Per the germline V gene, CDR1 is MGHDK and CDR2 is SYGVNS. CDR3 size: 11 residues.

CDR3 loop: CASSQDLAGERKAFF. The DNA of the CDR3 is TGTGCCAGCAGCCAAGATTTAGCGGGGGAGCGGAAAGCTTTCTTT. The chain joins TRBV7-9 to TRBJ1-1; tentative D call: TRBD1 (5 bases). V gave up 5 bases and J gave up 9 bases, with 22 bases separating them. Per the germline V gene, CDR1 is SEHNR and CDR2 is FQNEAQ (reference sequence). The CDR3 sequence is 15 residues long.

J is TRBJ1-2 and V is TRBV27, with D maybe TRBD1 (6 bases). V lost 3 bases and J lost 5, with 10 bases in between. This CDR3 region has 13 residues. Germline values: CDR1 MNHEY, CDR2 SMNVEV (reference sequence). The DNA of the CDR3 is TGTGCCAGCAGTTTTGGGACATTGTATGGCTACACCTTC. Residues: CASSFGTLYGYTF.

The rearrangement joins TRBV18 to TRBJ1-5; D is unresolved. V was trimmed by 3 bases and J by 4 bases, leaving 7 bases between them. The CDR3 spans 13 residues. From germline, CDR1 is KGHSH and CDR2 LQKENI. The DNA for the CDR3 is TGTGCCAGCTCACCTTCGGGAAATCAGCCCCAGCATTTT. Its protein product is CASSPSGNQPQHF.